This T cell receptor (beta chain) was recorded in a study of blood T cell repertoires in COVID-19. Study context: Both acute and convalescent COVID-19 samples were obtained from the United States, Italy and Spain. PBMCs, B-cell-depleted T cells, or T cells were the source of the cDNA or gDNA that made up the material.

The CDR3 sequence is 15 residues long. V lost 5 bases, J lost 8 bases, and 21 bases lay in between. Germline loops: CDR1 SGHVS, CDR2 FNYEAQ. Authors' methods: It was from reference gene primer amplification that nucleated cell counts were estimated. Some clones are missing from TCRdb's copy, which holds only in-frame ones; the method was immunoSEQ multiplex PCR. That table furnishes V, J and clone size, whereas the DNA furnished D and trimming. Of over 90,000 clones in the sample, roughly 84% are singletons; the top ten hold 12%. The chain joins TRBV7-6 to TRBJ1-2; D perhaps matches TRBD1 (6 bases). Sequenced input: peripheral blood. The clonotype originates from a human donor in a cohort sampled during active COVID-19. The CDR3 nucleotides read TGTGCCAGCAGCAAATCGCCCGACAGGACCTCGGGCTACACCTTC. It encodes CASSKSPDRTSGYTF.